In this sample, the clone carrying this TCR beta chain turned up a few times. This record belongs to a study of OX40 agonist ivuxolimab in advanced cancers. V lost 5 bases to trimming and J lost 1 base; unmatched junction nucleotides: 1. Germline CDR1 is MNHNS and CDR2 is SASEGT. The CDR3 is made up of 13 amino acids. The data were produced by immunoSEQ multiplex PCR, yet TCRdb's version contains in-frame clones alone and is incomplete. Of some 46,000 clones listed, roughly three quarters are singletons. This clonotype was sampled from an adult with an advanced solid tumor such as melanoma, head and neck, liver or kidney cancer. The material sequenced was CD4+ or CD8+ T cells sorted from blood, taken in a trial of the OX40 agonist ivuxolimab. The rearrangement uses TRBV6-1 and TRBJ1-1, with 7 positions matching TRBD1. For the CDR3, the DNA is TGTGCCAGCAGTTGGGACAGGAACACTGAAGCTTTCTTT. It yields the protein CASSWDRNTEAFF.